This is a list of T cell receptor beta chains from one sample in a study of patients and donors after allogeneic stem cell transplantation. TCRdb reprocessed the RT-PCR reads via MiXCR and lists one record per CDR3 protein. The sample comprises hundreds of thousands of distinct CDR3 sequences, approximately 16% of which are singletons, and 6.5% to 7.5% rests with the top ten. Sequenced input: blood, either unsorted or a sorted T cell fraction (not recorded which). These receptors all come from a human donor who was either an allogeneic HSCT recipient or a stem cell or donor lymphocyte infusion donor (not recorded which). It is not recorded whose cells these are; they may come from a transplant donor. Each CDR3 is given with its conserved first and last residue. A D gene is named only where the DNA matches it firmly. Rows may omit the clone size; those that give it use once, few, many or a size class.

V gene	D gene	clone size	J gene	CDR3 DNA	CDR3 protein
TRBV28	TRBD2	NA	TRBJ2-1	TGTGCCAGCAGCCTGGGGACTAGCGGGAAGCAGTTCTTC	CASSLGTSGKQFF
TRBV5-1	TRBD1	NA	TRBJ1-1	TGCGCCAGCAGCCATGGACAGGCTAACACTGAAGCTTTCTTT	CASSHGQANTEAFF
TRBV20-1	NA	NA	TRBJ1-1	TGCAGTGCTGAAAGCCAAACACGGGGCACTGAAGCTTTCTTT	CSAESQTRGTEAFF
TRBV9	TRBD2	NA	TRBJ2-5	TGTGCCAGCAGCGCAAACGGACTAGCGGCGCAAGAGACCCAGTACTTC	CASSANGLAAQETQYF
TRBV12-3/TRBV12-4	TRBD1	few	TRBJ1-1	TGTGCCAGCAGTCTACCGGGACAGGGAGCTTTCTTT	CASSLPGQGAFF
TRBV4-1	NA	many	TRBJ2-7	TGCGCCAGCAGCCAAGATGTTGTACAGTACTTC	CASSQDVVQYF
TRBV7-9	NA	NA	TRBJ2-1	TGTGCCAGCAGCTCCACACCGGGACCCCACAATGAGCAGTTCTTC	CASSSTPGPHNEQFF
TRBV11-3	NA	NA	TRBJ2-1	TGTGCCAGCAGCTTAGGGGGTTTTGGGCAGTTCTTC	CASSLGGFGQFF
TRBV9	NA	NA	TRBJ2-5	TGTGCCAGCAGCGCACAGGGTCGGGACCAAGAGACCCAGTACTTC	CASSAQGRDQETQYF
TRBV6-2/TRBV6-3	NA	many	TRBJ1-1	TGTGCCAGCAGTTACCCAGGGACCACTGAAGCTTTCTTT	CASSYPGTTEAFF
TRBV7-2	NA	NA	TRBJ1-1	TGTGCCAGCAGCCCACGGGACACCTTCACTGAAGCTTTCTTT	CASSPRDTFTEAFF
TRBV5-1	TRBD1	few	TRBJ2-7	TGCGCCAGCAGCGCACCACGACAGGGTGCGGACGAGCAGTACTTC	CASSAPRQGADEQYF
TRBV7-9	NA	few	TRBJ1-2	TGTGCCAGCAGCTTACGTCCAGGCCGACATGGCTACACCTTC	CASSLRPGRHGYTF
TRBV24-1	TRBD1	NA	TRBJ1-4	TGTGCCACCTCCGGGACAGGGGATGAAAAACTGTTTTTT	CATSGTGDEKLFF
TRBV7-3	NA	few	TRBJ1-2	TGTGCCAGCAGCTTAAAGCCGGGAGCTAACTATGGCTACACCTTC	CASSLKPGANYGYTF
TRBV29-1	TRBD2	NA	TRBJ2-1	TGCAGCGCTCAAACATGGGGGGAGGGCCTCTACAATGAGCAGTTCTTC	CSAQTWGEGLYNEQFF
TRBV20-1	NA	NA	TRBJ1-2	TGCAGTGCTAGGGCCCTCGTTGGGGACGATGGCTACACCTTC	CSARALVGDDGYTF
TRBV20-1	NA	few	TRBJ2-1	TGCAGTGCTAGGGAGGGAGTGGGTATGAATGAGCAGTTCTTC	CSAREGVGMNEQFF
TRBV10-3	TRBD2	few	TRBJ2-3	TGTGCCATTAGCGGGGGGAGCACAGATACGCAGTATTTT	CAISGGSTDTQYF
TRBV30	NA	NA	TRBJ2-7	TGTGCCTGGAGTGTACGACCGCGCTCCGAGCAGTACTTC	CAWSVRPRSEQYF
TRBV29-1	TRBD2	NA	TRBJ2-1	TGCAGCGTTGGTGCTAGCGGCTTCAATGAGCAGTTCTTC	CSVGASGFNEQFF
TRBV4-1	TRBD1	few	TRBJ2-3	TGCGCCAGCAGCCAAGATGGGGGACAGGCCACAGATACGCAGTATTTT	CASSQDGGQATDTQYF
TRBV7-9	NA	NA	TRBJ2-3	TGTGCCAGCAGCTTAGGTGGAGCTACGCAGTATTTT	CASSLGGATQYF
TRBV7-9	NA	NA	TRBJ1-2	TGTGCCAGCAGCCTCCCTCAATCGTGGGGCTACACCTTC	CASSLPQSWGYTF
TRBV7-3	NA	NA	TRBJ2-1	TGTGCCAGCAGCTTATCCGGACGCAATGAGCAGTTCTTC	CASSLSGRNEQFF
TRBV5-1	NA	few	TRBJ2-7	TGCGCCAGCAGCTTGGGACAGGGAGGTCCGTACTTC	CASSLGQGGPYF
TRBV21-1	NA	few	TRBJ2-3	TGTGCCAGCAGCTGCAAGGTGGCCACAGATACGCAGTATTTT	CASSCKVATDTQYF
TRBV9	TRBD2	few	TRBJ2-3	TGTGCCAGCAGCGTTAGCGGGATTTGGACAGATACGCAGTATTTT	CASSVSGIWTDTQYF
TRBV7-6	NA	many	TRBJ2-7	TGTGCCAGCAGCTCCCAGGGTAAGAGGGTCTACGAGCAGTACTTC	CASSSQGKRVYEQYF
TRBV19	NA	NA	TRBJ2-7	TGTGCCACCGAGGTCGGGTACGAGCAGTACTTC	CATEVGYEQYF